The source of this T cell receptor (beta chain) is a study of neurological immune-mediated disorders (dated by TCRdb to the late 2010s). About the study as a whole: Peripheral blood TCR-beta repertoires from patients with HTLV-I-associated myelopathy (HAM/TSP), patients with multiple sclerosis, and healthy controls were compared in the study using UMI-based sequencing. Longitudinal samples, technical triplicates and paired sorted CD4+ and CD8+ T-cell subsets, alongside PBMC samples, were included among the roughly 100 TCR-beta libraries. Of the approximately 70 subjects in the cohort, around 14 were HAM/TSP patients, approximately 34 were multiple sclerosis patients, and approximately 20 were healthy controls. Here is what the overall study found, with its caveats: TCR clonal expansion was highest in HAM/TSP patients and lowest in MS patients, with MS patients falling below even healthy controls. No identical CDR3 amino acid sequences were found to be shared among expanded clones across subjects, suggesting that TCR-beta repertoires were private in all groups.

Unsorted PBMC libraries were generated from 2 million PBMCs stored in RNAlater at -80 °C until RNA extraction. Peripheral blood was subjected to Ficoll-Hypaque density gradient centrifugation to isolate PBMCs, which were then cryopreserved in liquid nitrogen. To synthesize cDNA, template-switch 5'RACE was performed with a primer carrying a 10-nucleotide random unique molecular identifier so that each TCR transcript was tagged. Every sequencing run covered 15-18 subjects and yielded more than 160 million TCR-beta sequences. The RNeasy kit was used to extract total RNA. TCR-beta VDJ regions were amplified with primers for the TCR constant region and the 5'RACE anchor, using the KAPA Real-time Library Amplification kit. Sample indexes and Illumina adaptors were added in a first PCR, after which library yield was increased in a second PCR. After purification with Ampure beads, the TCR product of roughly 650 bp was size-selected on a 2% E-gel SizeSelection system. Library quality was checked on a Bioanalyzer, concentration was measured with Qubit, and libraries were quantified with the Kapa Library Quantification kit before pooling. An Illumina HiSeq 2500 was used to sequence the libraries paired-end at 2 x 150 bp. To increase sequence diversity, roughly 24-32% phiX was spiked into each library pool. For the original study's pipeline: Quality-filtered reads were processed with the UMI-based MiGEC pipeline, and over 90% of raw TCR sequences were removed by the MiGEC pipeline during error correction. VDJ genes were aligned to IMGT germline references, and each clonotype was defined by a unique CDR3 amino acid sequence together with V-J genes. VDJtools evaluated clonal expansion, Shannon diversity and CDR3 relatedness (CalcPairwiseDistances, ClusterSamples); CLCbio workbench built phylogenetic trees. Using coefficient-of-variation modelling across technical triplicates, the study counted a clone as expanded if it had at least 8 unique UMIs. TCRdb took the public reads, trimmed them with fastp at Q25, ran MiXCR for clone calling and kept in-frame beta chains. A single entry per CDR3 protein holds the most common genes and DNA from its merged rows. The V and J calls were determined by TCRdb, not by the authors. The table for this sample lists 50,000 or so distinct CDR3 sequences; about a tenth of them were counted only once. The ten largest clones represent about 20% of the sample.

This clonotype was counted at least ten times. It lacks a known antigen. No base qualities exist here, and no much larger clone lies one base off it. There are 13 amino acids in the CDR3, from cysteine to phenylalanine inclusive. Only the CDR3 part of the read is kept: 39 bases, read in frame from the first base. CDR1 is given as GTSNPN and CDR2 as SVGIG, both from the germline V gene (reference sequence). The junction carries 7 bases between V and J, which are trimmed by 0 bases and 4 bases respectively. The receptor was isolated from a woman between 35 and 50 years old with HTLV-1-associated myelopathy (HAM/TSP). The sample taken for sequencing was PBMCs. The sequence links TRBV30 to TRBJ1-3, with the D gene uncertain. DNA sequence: TGTGCCTGGAGTGTCACCAGAGGAAACACCATATATTTT. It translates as CAWSVTRGNTIYF.